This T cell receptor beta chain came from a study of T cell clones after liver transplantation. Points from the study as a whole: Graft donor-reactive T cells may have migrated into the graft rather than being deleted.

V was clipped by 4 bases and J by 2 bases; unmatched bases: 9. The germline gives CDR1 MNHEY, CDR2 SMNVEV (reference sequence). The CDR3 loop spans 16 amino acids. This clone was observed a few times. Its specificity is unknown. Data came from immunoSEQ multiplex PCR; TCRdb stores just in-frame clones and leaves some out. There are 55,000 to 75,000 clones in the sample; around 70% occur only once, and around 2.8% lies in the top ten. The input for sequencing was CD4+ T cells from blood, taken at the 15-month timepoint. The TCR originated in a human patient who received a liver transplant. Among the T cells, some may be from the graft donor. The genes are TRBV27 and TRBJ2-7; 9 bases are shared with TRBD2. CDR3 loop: CASSSPSAGGTYEQYF. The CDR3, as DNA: TGTGCCAGCAGTTCACCTTCAGCGGGGGGAACCTACGAGCAGTACTTC.